Listed below are T cell receptor beta chains from one sample, sequenced in a study of cytomegalovirus exposure and HLA in healthy donors. This table comes from immunoSEQ multiplex PCR, and its TCRdb copy is limited to in-frame clones, with some not included. Found here are approximately 220,000 clones, 76% of them singletons; the top ten hold over 0.55%. Sequences were obtained from PBMCs. The origin of the receptors is a man between 18 and 29 years old in good health and CMV-seronegative. CDR3s include the opening cysteine and the closing phenylalanine or tryptophan. Each record gives: J gene, clone size, D gene, V gene, CDR3 DNA, CDR3 protein. D genes are given only for firm matches. Not every row has a clone size; where given, it reads once, few, many or a size class.

TRBJ2-7 | NA | NA | TRBV11-1 | TGTGCCAGCAGCTTAGAACCGACAGGAAGCGAGCAGTACTTC | CASSLEPTGSEQYF
TRBJ1-4 | NA | TRBD1 | TRBV7-9 | TGTGCCAGCAGCTTTACAGGGGGCGCGGGAGCTAATGAAAAACTGTTTTTT | CASSFTGGAGANEKLFF
TRBJ2-2 | NA | NA | TRBV27 | TGTGCCAGCAGTAACAATCCTAGCGTAGGCGGGGAGCTGTTTTTT | CASSNNPSVGGELFF
TRBJ2-5 | NA | TRBD1 | TRBV19 | TGTGCCAGTATGGGGCAGGGGGCCGTCCAAGAGACCCAGTACTTC | CASMGQGAVQETQYF
TRBJ2-3 | NA | TRBD1 | TRBV6-1 | TGTGCCAGCAGCCTGGACAGGGGTTCAGATACGCAGTATTTT | CASSLDRGSDTQYF
TRBJ1-3 | once | NA | TRBV5-1 | TGCGCCAGCAGCTTGGAGGGAGGGTCTGGAAACACCATATATTTT | CASSLEGGSGNTIYF
TRBJ2-6 | NA | NA | TRBV5-4 | TGTGCCAGCAGTCTTGGACAGCCTGGGGCCAACGTCCTGACTTTC | CASSLGQPGANVLTF
TRBJ2-3 | NA | NA | TRBV14 | TGTGCCAGCAGCCGGTCGGGAGTCACAGATACGCAGTATTTT | CASSRSGVTDTQYF
TRBJ1-5 | NA | NA | TRBV4-1 | TGCGCCAGCAGCCAAGATTCGGCAGGTCCCAATCAGCCCCAGCATTTT | CASSQDSAGPNQPQHF
TRBJ1-2 | NA | TRBD1 | TRBV10-2 | TGCGCCAGCAGTGAGGGCGGGACAGGGCCATATGGCTACACCTTC | CASSEGGTGPYGYTF
TRBJ2-3 | NA | TRBD2 | TRBV10-1 | TGCGCCAGCAGTGACTTAGCGGGAGGGCCAGATACGCAGTATTTT | CASSDLAGGPDTQYF
TRBJ1-2 | NA | NA | TRBV28 | TGTGCCAGCAGTTTGAGGACAGCGCTTAGGGGCTACACCTTC | CASSLRTALRGYTF